One sample yielded the 10 T cell receptor beta chains listed below, sequenced in a study of blood T cell repertoires in COVID-19. The method was immunoSEQ multiplex PCR; TCRdb's version includes in-frame clones alone and lacks a portion of them. The table shows a few hundred thousand clones, with 85% to 90% occurring only once. The sample comprised PBMCs or T cells enriched from blood (not recorded which). These receptors were obtained from a young woman who had recovered from COVID-19.

The chain links TRBV30 to TRBJ1-2; 8 positions match TRBD1. The J segment lost 7 bases and the V segment lost 1 base, leaving 5 bases of the junction unmatched. CDR3 length: 13 amino acids. The germline gives CDR1 GTSNPN, CDR2 SVGIG (reference sequence). CDR3: CAWSGTGGRGYTF. Written as DNA, the CDR3 is TGTGCCTGGAGTGGAACAGGGGGTCGTGGCTACACCTTC. Full variable domain (rest looked up from reference TRBV30 and TRBJ1-2): SQTIHQWPATLVQPVGSPLSLECTVEGTSNPNLYWYRQAAGRGLQLLFYSVGIGQISSEVPQNLSASRPQDRQFILSSKKLLLSDSGFYLCAWSGTGGRGYTFGSGTRLTVV.

This sequence joins TRBV18 and TRBJ2-1; maybe TRBD1 (5 bases). The CDR3 extends over 13 amino acids. The germline V and J ends were trimmed by 3 bases and 10 bases, with 13 bases remaining between them. Germline values: CDR1 KGHSH, CDR2 LQKENI. The CDR3 DNA is TGTGCCAGCTCACCTCCTACAGGCCGAGAGCAGTTCTTC. Its protein product is CASSPPTGREQFF.

This chain connects TRBV12-3 or TRBV12-4 to TRBJ2-1, with D possibly TRBD2 on 5 matching bases. Trimming pared 2 bases from V and 10 bases from J, leaving 12 bases between. This CDR3 spans 13 amino acids. The CDR3 sequence is CASSLQRSSEQFF. DNA of the CDR3: TGTGCCAGCAGTTTACAGCGTTCTAGCGAGCAGTTCTTC.

The rearrangement links TRBV13 to TRBJ1-1; weak D call: TRBD1 (6 bases). Trimming shortened V by 5 bases and J by 8 bases, and 18 bases separated the two germline ends. The CDR3 extends over 14 amino acids. Germline values: CDR1 PRHDT, CDR2 FYEKMQ (reference sequence). The chain's CDR3 is CASSSTTGSPEAFF. For the CDR3, the DNA is TGTGCCAGCAGCAGCACAACAGGGTCTCCCGAAGCTTTCTTT.

V and J are TRBV3-1 (or the pseudogene TRBV3-2) and TRBJ1-4; a weak D match, TRBD1 (5 bases). Germline V gives CDR1 LGHDT, CDR2 YNNKEL (reference sequence). V was shortened by 3 bases and J by 0 bases, with 8 bases between the two germline ends. The CDR3 is 15 amino acids. For the CDR3, the DNA is TGTGCCAGCAGCCAGACAGATCCAACTAATGAAAAACTGTTTTTT. It encodes CASSQTDPTNEKLFF.

This chain joins TRBV11-2 and TRBJ2-2; D remains unclear. V gave up 0 bases and J gave up 1 base, with 18 bases separating them. The germline V gene has CDR1 SGHAT and CDR2 FQNNGV. CDR3 length: 19 amino acids. As DNA, the CDR3 is TGTGCCAGCAGCTTAGAAATTTGGCAGAATATGCTGAACACCGGGGAGCTGTTTTTT. Translating gives CASSLEIWQNMLNTGELFF.

The chain links TRBV7-9 to TRBJ1-2; 9 bases are a match to TRBD1. With 1 base clipped from V and 8 bases from J, the junction kept 8 bases outside the gene matches. This CDR3 is 15 amino acids long. Germline V gene data show CDR1 as SEHNR and CDR2 as FQNEAQ (reference sequence). DNA of the CDR3: TGTGCCAGCAGCTTAGGAAGGGACAGGGTCGGAGGCTACACCTTC. Amino acid sequence: CASSLGRDRVGGYTF.

V usage is TRBV5-1 and J usage is TRBJ1-1, with 8 bases identical to TRBD1. Germline V gene sequence: CDR1 SGHRS, CDR2 YFSETQ. The CDR3 covers 14 residues. V shed 2 bases, J shed 5 bases, and the junction held 5 bases outside the gene matches. As DNA, the CDR3 is TGCGCCAGCAGCTTTACAGGGGGTAGGACTGAAGCTTTCTTT. Its translation is CASSFTGGRTEAFF.

CDR3 protein: CASSQGSGTVNYGYTF. CDR3 in DNA: TGCGCCAGCAGCCAAGGATCCGGGACAGTCAACTATGGCTACACCTTC. The chain recombines TRBV4-1 with TRBJ1-2, with 7 nucleotides matching TRBD1. CDR3 length: 16 amino acids. The V segment lost 1 base and the J segment 2 bases; nucleotides outside the gene matches: 7. The V gene's germline CDR1 is MGHRA and CDR2 YSYEKL.

The J gene is TRBJ1-2, the V gene TRBV18; D ambiguous. From germline, CDR1 is KGHSH and CDR2 LQKENI. V was clipped by 6 bases and J by 2 bases, with 28 bases between them. The CDR3 extends over 19 amino acids. CDR3 in DNA: TGTGCCAGCTCTTACGGGCCGGGGTTGGCACCGGAAGGGAACTATGGCTACACCTTC. This sequence encodes CASSYGPGLAPEGNYGYTF.